This T cell receptor beta chain was recovered during a study of control samples from healthy donors and cancer patients. Clones were sequenced by immunoSEQ multiplex PCR, and TCRdb holds only the in-frame ones, with some missing. The profile shows 85,000 to 110,000 clones, roughly 90% of them singletons. This CDR3 region has 19 residues. CDR1 is MNHEY, CDR2 SMNVEV, per germline (reference sequence). Trimming cost V 4 bases and J 3 bases; bases outside gene matches: 15. This receptor was identified in a man aged 55 to 70 with lung cancer. The sequencing sample was made of PBMCs. The V and J genes are TRBV27 and TRBJ2-7; 13 bases align to TRBD2. CDR3 coding DNA: TGTGCCAGCAGTTCCCTTACACCGACTAGCGGGGGGTTCGACTACGAGCAGTACTTC. Its translation is CASSSLTPTSGGFDYEQYF.